These 15 T cell receptor beta chains share one sample of origin, sequenced in a study of blood T cells in healthy people across ages. For the second PCR, which ran for about 6 to 12 cycles, a sample-barcoded 5' primer and a J-beta primer mix were used. TCRdb used MiXCR to reprocess the 5' RACE reads, holding one entry per CDR3 protein. The data show hundreds of thousands of distinct CDR3 sequences, about 48% seen once. The sample consisted of blood. These receptor sequences come from a man aged 25-45 years in good health.

This clonotype was counted only a few times. This chain uses TRBV7-9 with TRBJ1-2; D ambiguous. Trimming removed 1 base from V and 10 bases from J, with 13 bases in between. The CDR3 runs to 13 residues. The germline CDR1 and CDR2 sequences are SEHNR and FQNEAQ (reference sequence). DNA for the CDR3: TGTGCCAGCAGCTTAGACAAGGCGAAGGTCTACACCTTC. Encoded protein: CASSLDKAKVYTF.

The CDR3: CSVEADRNEQFF. DNA of the CDR3: TGCAGCGTTGAGGCGGACAGGAATGAGCAGTTCTTC. V and J are TRBV29-1 and TRBJ2-1, with TRBD1 matching over 7 bases. CDR3 length equals 12 residues. CDR1 is SQVTM, CDR2 ANQGSEA, per germline. V shed 3 bases, J shed 7 bases, and the junction held 3 bases outside the gene matches.

Regarding this clonotype: One end of the junction does not line up with germline, which may come from a read error. The chain carries TRBV2 and TRBJ1-4; 8 nucleotides agree with TRBD1. This CDR3 is built from 14 residues. Germline CDR1 is SNHLY and CDR2 is FYNNEI. The DNA of the CDR3 is TGTGCCAGCAGTGGACAGGGGACTAATGAAAAACCGTTTTTT. As protein: CASSGQGTNEKPFF.

The chain has TRBV3-1 and TRBJ1-1; a possible D gene is TRBD1 (6 bases). The CDR3 is 17 amino acids. V was pared by 0 bases and J by 5 bases, with 19 bases between. Germline V gene data show CDR1 as LGHDT and CDR2 as YNNKEL (reference sequence). The CDR3 here is CASSQDRPRGTKTEAFF. The CDR3 nucleotides read TGTGCCAGCAGCCAAGACAGGCCCAGGGGCACGAAGACTGAAGCTTTCTTT. Full variable domain (remainder filled in from reference TRBV3-1 and TRBJ1-1): DTAVSQTPKYLVTQMGNDKSIKCEQNLGHDTMYWYKQDSKKFLKIMFSYNNKELIINETVPNRFSPKSPDKAHLNLHINSLELGDSAVYFCASSQDRPRGTKTEAFFGQGTRLTVV.

CDR3 residues: CASRRQGADGYTF. The CDR3 coding sequence is TGTGCCAGCAGGCGACAGGGGGCAGATGGCTACACCTTC. The gene calls are TRBV6-1 and TRBJ1-2; 10 bases line up with TRBD1. J was trimmed by 6 bases and V by 6 bases; bases with no gene match: 4. Germline assignment: CDR1 MNHNS and CDR2 SASEGT. The CDR3 is made up of 13 amino acids.

This clonotype appeared a few times. The V call is TRBV6-5, the J call TRBJ1-1; D uncertain. V was clipped by 8 bases and J by 4 bases, with 11 bases between them. The V gene's germline CDR1 is MNHEY and CDR2 SVGAGI. The CDR3 extends over 12 amino acids. The chain's CDR3 is CASGMAVTEAFF. CDR3 DNA sequence: TGTGCCAGCGGGATGGCAGTCACTGAAGCTTTCTTT.

The chain couples TRBV10-3 to TRBJ2-5; 13 positions match TRBD2. The J segment lost 5 bases and the V segment lost 2 bases, leaving 5 bases of the junction unmatched. Germline values: CDR1 ENHRY, CDR2 SYGVKD. The CDR3 runs 16 residues. This chain's CDR3 is CAISETSGGGMETQYF. CDR3 nucleotides: TGTGCCATCAGTGAGACTAGCGGGGGGGGCATGGAGACCCAGTACTTC.

In this sample, this clonotype turned up a few times. The rearrangement joins TRBV7-2 to TRBJ1-6; TRBD1 might be the D (6 bases). CDR1 and CDR2 from the germline V gene are SGHTA and FQGNSA. V was pared by 4 bases and J by 6 bases, with 16 bases between. The CDR3 loop spans 16 amino acids. The CDR3 sequence: CASSSHGGATNSPLHF. CDR3 nucleotides: TGTGCCAGCAGCTCGCATGGGGGGGCCACTAATTCACCCCTCCACTTT. Full variable domain (remainder filled in from reference TRBV7-2 and TRBJ1-6): GAGVSQSPSNKVTEKGKDVELRCDPISGHTALYWYRQSLGQGLEFLIYFQGNSAPDKSGLPSDRFSAERTGGSVSTLTIQRTQQEDSAVYLCASSSHGGATNSPLHFGNGTRLTVT.

The J gene is TRBJ2-3, the V gene TRBV5-1; 10 positions agree with TRBD2. This CDR3 has 17 residues. Germline CDR1 is SGHRS and CDR2 is YFSETQ. J gave up 3 bases and V 8 bases, and 15 bases lay outside the gene matches. The CDR3 region is CASSLPLIAGGTDTQYF. Here the CDR3 DNA reads TGCGCCAGTAGCCTCCCCTTGATAGCGGGGGGTACAGATACGCAGTATTTT. Full variable domain (outside the CDR3, taken from reference TRBV5-1 and TRBJ2-3): KAGVTQTPRYLIKTRGQQVTLSCSPISGHRSVSWYQQTPGQGLQFLFEYFSETQRNKGNFPGRFSGRQFSNSRSEMNVSTLELGDSALYLCASSLPLIAGGTDTQYFGPGTRLTVL.

The chain is built from TRBV29-1 and TRBJ2-1, with D unclear. CDR1 and CDR2 (germline): SQVTM, ANQGSEA. The CDR3 contains 12 residues. V dropped 6 bases and J dropped 4 bases, with 10 bases sitting between them. CDR3 sequence: CSVRTGYNEQFF. The CDR3 DNA sequence: TGCAGCGTAAGGACGGGTTACAATGAGCAGTTCTTC.

The rearrangement joins TRBV7-2 to TRBJ2-7; the D is unclear. The germline V and J ends were trimmed by 1 base and 3 bases, with 10 bases remaining between them. The CDR3 length is 14 residues. Germline CDR1 SGHTA, CDR2 FQGNSA. CDR3 sequence (DNA): TGTGCCAGCAGCTTAGGTACTACCGACTACGAGCAGTACTTC. Its protein is CASSLGTTDYEQYF.

This clonotype was recorded a few times. The gene calls are TRBV12-3 or TRBV12-4 and TRBJ2-1; no clear D. This CDR3 contains 12 residues. Trimming removed 4 bases at V and 9 bases at J, with 10 bases between. CDR3 sequence: CASSYLRGEQFF. The DNA of the CDR3 is TGTGCCAGCAGTTATCTTAGAGGTGAGCAGTTCTTC.

The J gene is TRBJ2-5, the V gene TRBV3-1; D is unresolved. The last part of the DNA fits TRBJ2-7 better; the J call may be wrong. Germline V CDR1 and CDR2: LGHDT, YNNKEL (reference sequence). This CDR3 is built from 15 residues. CDR3 amino acids: CASSQATVSTYEQYF. The DNA for the CDR3 is TGTGCCAGCAGCCAAGCGACGGTTTCAACCTACGAGCAGTACTTC.

The CDR3 reads CASRPLAGLYNEQFF. The CDR3 DNA sequence: TGTGCCAGCAGGCCGCTAGCGGGGTTGTACAATGAGCAGTTCTTC. The chain recombines TRBV6-2 or TRBV6-3 with TRBJ2-1; 9 bases are shared with TRBD2. Per germline, CDR1 MNHEY and CDR2 SVGEGT. V dropped 6 bases and J dropped 4; count of bases not matched to a gene: 7. The CDR3 spans 15 residues.

This clonotype has only a few counts. The rearrangement uses TRBV19 and TRBJ1-1; TRBD1 matches at 7 bases. The CDR3 runs to 15 residues. With V trimmed by 7 bases and J by 7 bases, 15 bases remained unmatched. CDR1 LNHDA and CDR2 SQIVND come from the germline V gene (reference sequence). The CDR3 DNA reads TGTGCCAGTATCCCTCGACAGGGAGGGCACAATGAAGCTTTCTTT. Its protein is CASIPRQGGHNEAFF.